A single sample is the source of the 13 T cell receptor beta chains below, sequenced in a study of beta chain features in type 1 diabetes. Sequenced material consisted of expressed TCRB transcripts (all of the isolated RNA was reverse transcribed). Data came from immunoSEQ multiplex PCR; TCRdb stores just in-frame clones and leaves some out. The sample has about 290,000 clones, 7.5% to 9.5% seen once. Specimen: central memory CD4+ T cells from blood. These receptors originate from a woman aged 18-35 years in good health.

In the case of this clone: It may be a read error: a sequence one base away is much more abundant. Other DNA sequences within the sample encode an identical CDR3. The chain joins TRBV7-2 to TRBJ2-5; perhaps TRBD2 as D (5 bases). This CDR3 region has 14 residues. Trimming shortened V by 3 bases and J by 4 bases, and 12 bases separated the two germline ends. CDR1 and CDR2 (germline): SGHTA, FQGNSA. Written as DNA, the CDR3 is TGTGCCAGCAGCTTGAGGGCAGGTGGAGAGACCCAGTACTTC. It codes for CASSLRAGGETQYF.

This clone was counted a few times. This rearrangement joins TRBV9 to TRBJ2-2; D not certain. The CDR3 spans 14 residues. Trimming stripped 4 bases from V and 2 bases from J, with 9 bases between. CDR1 is SGDLS, CDR2 YYNGEE, per germline. The CDR3 protein is CASSPLSNTGELFF. For the CDR3, the DNA is TGTGCCAGCAGCCCCCTCTCAAACACCGGGGAGCTGTTTTTT. The full variable domain, in which reference TRBV9 and TRBJ2-2 provide the parts outside the CDR3, is DSGVTQTPKHLITATGQRVTLRCSPRSGDLSVYWYQQSLDQGLQFLIQYYNGEERAKGNILERFSAQQFPDLHSELNLSSLELGDSALYFCASSPLSNTGELFFGEGSRLTVL.

This clone was counted between two and nine times. CDR3 region: CASSPKPPTGAYNYGYTF. CDR3 sequence (DNA): TGTGCCAGCAGTCCGAAGCCACCCACAGGGGCCTATAACTATGGCTACACCTTC. The genes are TRBV27 and TRBJ1-2; 7 nucleotides agree with TRBD1. Germline CDR1 MNHEY, CDR2 SMNVEV (reference sequence). The CDR3 is 18 amino acids. V was clipped by 5 bases and J by 1 base; unmatched bases: 16.

V gene TRBV7-8 combines with J gene TRBJ2-5; D call uncertain. Germline V gene sequence: CDR1 SGHVS, CDR2 FQNEAQ. The length of the CDR3 is 14 residues. Trimming pared 2 bases from V and 5 bases from J, leaving 12 bases between. The CDR3 DNA sequence: TGTGCCAGCAGCTTATACCGGGTAGTGGAGACCCAGTACTTC. Its translation: CASSLYRVVETQYF.

This clone has a handful of counts. The chain joins TRBV15 to TRBJ2-4; D gene uncertain. The CDR3 length is 16 residues. Per the germline V gene, CDR1 is LNHNV and CDR2 is YYDKDF (reference sequence). V lost 1 base and J lost 1, with 11 bases in between. CDR3 residues: CATSRVRMGAKNIQYF. In DNA, the CDR3 is TGTGCCACCAGCAGAGTTAGGATGGGTGCCAAAAACATTCAGTACTTC.

This clone was seen only a few times. V is TRBV5-5 and J is TRBJ2-5, with 12 positions matching TRBD1. Germline CDR1 and CDR2: SGHKS and YYEKEE (reference sequence). This CDR3 region has 17 residues. V gave up 0 bases and J gave up 9 bases; unmatched junction bases: 12. The CDR3 loop reads CASSLAGTGGSDLAQYF. Here the CDR3 DNA reads TGTGCCAGCAGCTTGGCCGGGACAGGGGGCTCCGACTTAGCCCAGTACTTC.

J is TRBJ2-1 and V is TRBV5-4, with TRBD1 as a possible D gene (5 bases). The CDR3 has 16 amino acids. The V gene's germline CDR1 is SGHNT and CDR2 YYREEE (reference sequence). V was cut by 4 bases and J by 2 bases, with 16 bases left in between. The chain's CDR3 is CASSQSQGIAYNEQFF. CDR3 DNA: TGTGCCAGCAGCCAATCTCAGGGTATCGCCTACAATGAGCAGTTCTTC.

A few counts support this clone. The chain links TRBV5-1 to TRBJ2-7; the D gene could be TRBD1 or TRBD2 (5 bases each). V was shortened by 4 bases and J by 6 bases, with 8 bases between the two germline ends. From germline, CDR1 is SGHRS and CDR2 YFSETQ. The CDR3 totals 11 residues. The CDR3 reads CASSPGREQYF. Here the CDR3 DNA reads TGCGCCAGCAGCCCGGGACGCGAGCAGTACTTC.

This clone was recorded many times. The V call is TRBV7-9, the J call TRBJ2-7; D is perhaps TRBD2 (5 bases). CDR3 length: 15 amino acids. CDR1 is SEHNR, CDR2 FQNEAQ, per germline (reference sequence). V lost 7 bases and J lost 0, with 16 bases in between. DNA of the CDR3: TGTGCCAGCACCTCCAGCGGAACTAGCTCCTACGAGCAGTACTTC. It translates to CASTSSGTSSYEQYF.

This chain connects TRBV7-2 to TRBJ1-6; no clear D gene. Germline V gene data show CDR1 as SGHTA and CDR2 as FQGNSA. The ends were cut back, 6 bases at V and 0 bases at J, with 3 bases in the middle. The CDR3 is 13 amino acids. CDR3 residues: CASRGSYNSPLHF. The CDR3 region has the DNA TGTGCCAGCAGAGGCTCCTATAATTCACCCCTCCACTTT.

This chain uses TRBV28 with TRBJ1-5; the D gene is possibly TRBD1 (5 bases). There are 15 residues in the CDR3. Germline V gene sequence: CDR1 MDHEN, CDR2 SYDVKM. V lost 5 bases, J lost 2 bases, and 13 bases lay in between. CDR3 DNA sequence: TGTGCCAGCAGTCCCCATGGGGGGGGCAATCAGCCCCAGCATTTT. It encodes CASSPHGGGNQPQHF. The whole variable domain, filled in from reference TRBV28 and TRBJ1-5, reads DVKVTQSSRYLVKRTGEKVFLECVQDMDHENMFWYRQDPGLGLRLIYFSYDVKMKEKGDIPEGYSVSREKKERFSLILESASTNQTSMYLCASSPHGGGNQPQHFGDGTRLSIL.

There are many counts of this clone. Within the sample, other DNA sequences also encode this same CDR3. V and J are TRBV14 and TRBJ2-6, with unresolved D. The germline CDR1 and CDR2 sequences are SGHDN and FVKESK. V gave up 0 bases and J gave up 4 bases, with 4 bases separating them. The CDR3 spans 14 residues. The CDR3 DNA is TGTGCCAGCAGCCAAGAACTGGGGGCCAACGTCCTGACTTTC. It yields the protein CASSQELGANVLTF.

This clone has a handful of counts. The chain joins TRBV19 to TRBJ2-7; D gene unclear. V lost 9 bases, J lost 4 bases, and 16 bases lay in between. The CDR3 is made up of 13 amino acids. Germline-derived CDR1 and CDR2 are LNHDA and SQIVND (reference sequence). CDR3 DNA sequence: TGTGCCAGCGGTAGGACCCCGGGTTACGAGCAGTACTTC. It yields the protein CASGRTPGYEQYF.